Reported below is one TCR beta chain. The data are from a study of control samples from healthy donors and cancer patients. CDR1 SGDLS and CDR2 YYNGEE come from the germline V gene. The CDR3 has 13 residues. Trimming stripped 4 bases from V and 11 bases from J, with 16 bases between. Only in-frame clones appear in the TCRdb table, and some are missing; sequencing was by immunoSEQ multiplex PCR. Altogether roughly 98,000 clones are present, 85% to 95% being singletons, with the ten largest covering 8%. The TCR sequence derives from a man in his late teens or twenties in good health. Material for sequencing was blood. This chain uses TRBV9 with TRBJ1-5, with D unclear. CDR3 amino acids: CASSSREGFTQHF. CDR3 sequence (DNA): TGTGCCAGCAGCTCGCGGGAGGGATTTACCCAGCATTTT. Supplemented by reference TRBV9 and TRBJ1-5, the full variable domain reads DSGVTQTPKHLITATGQRVTLRCSPRSGDLSVYWYQQSLDQGLQFLIQYYNGEERAKGNILERFSAQQFPDLHSELNLSSLELGDSALYFCASSSREGFTQHFGDGTRLSIL.